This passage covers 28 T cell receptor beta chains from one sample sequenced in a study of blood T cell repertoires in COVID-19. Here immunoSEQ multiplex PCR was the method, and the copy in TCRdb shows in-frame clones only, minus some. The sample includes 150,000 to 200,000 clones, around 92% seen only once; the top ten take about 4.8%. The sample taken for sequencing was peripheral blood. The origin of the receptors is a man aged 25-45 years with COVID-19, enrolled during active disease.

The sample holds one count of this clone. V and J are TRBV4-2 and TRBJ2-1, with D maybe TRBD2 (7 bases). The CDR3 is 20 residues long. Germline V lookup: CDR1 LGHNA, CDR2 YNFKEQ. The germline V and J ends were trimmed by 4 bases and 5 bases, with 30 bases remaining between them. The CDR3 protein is CASSPSGLLVGGGGHNEQFF. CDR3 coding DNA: TGTGCCAGCAGCCCCTCGGGGCTCTTGGTGGGGGGCGGGGGCCACAATGAGCAGTTCTTC.

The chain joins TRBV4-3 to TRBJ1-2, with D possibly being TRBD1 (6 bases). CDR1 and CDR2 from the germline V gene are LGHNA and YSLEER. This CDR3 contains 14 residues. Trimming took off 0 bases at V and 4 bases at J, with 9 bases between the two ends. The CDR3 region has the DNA TGCGCCAGCAGCCAAGATCAGGGGTTCTATGGCTACACCTTC. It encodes CASSQDQGFYGYTF.

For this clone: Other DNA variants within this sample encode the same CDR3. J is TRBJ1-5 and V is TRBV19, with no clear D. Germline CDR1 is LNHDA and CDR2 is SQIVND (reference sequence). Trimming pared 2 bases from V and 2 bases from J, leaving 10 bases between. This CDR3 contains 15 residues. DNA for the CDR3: TGTGCCAGTAGTATACCCCCCGCGGGCAATCAGCCCCAGCATTTT. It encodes CASSIPPAGNQPQHF.

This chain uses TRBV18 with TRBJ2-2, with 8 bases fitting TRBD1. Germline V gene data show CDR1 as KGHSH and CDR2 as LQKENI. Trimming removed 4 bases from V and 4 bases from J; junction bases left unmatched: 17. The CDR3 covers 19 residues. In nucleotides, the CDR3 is TGTGCCAGCTCACTCGATGACCCCCGGACAGGGATGGGCACCGGGGAGCTGTTTTTT. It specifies CASSLDDPRTGMGTGELFF.

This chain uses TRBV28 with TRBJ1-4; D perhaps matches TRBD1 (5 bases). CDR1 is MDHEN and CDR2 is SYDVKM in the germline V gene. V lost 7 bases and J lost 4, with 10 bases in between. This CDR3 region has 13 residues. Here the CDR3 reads CASMGGNNEKLFF. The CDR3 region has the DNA TGTGCCAGCATGGGGGGGAATAATGAAAAACTGTTTTTT.

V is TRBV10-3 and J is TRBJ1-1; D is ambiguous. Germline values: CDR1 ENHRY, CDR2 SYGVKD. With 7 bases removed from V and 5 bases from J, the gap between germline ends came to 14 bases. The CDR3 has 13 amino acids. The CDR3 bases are TGTGCCATCAAGAGGGTGGTCACGACTGAAGCTTTCTTT. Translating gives CAIKRVVTTEAFF.

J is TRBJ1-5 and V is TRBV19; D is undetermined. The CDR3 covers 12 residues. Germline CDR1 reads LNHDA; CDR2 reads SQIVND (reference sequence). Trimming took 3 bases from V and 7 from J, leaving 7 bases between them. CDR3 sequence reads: CASSMGGQPQHF. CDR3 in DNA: TGTGCCAGTAGTATGGGCGGGCAGCCCCAGCATTTT.

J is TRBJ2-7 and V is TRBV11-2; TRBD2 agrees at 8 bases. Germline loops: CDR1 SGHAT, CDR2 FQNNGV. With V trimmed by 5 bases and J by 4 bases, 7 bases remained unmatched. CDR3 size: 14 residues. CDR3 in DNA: TGTGCCAGCAGCCCGGGGGGGAACGGATACGAGCAGTACTTC. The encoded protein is CASSPGGNGYEQYF.

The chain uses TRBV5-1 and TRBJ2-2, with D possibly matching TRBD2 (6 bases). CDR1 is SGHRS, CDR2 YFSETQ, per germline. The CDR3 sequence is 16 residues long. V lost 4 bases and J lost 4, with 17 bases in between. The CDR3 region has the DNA TGCGCCAGCAGCCAGTTTCGGGCGCGGGGCACCGGGGAGCTGTTTTTT. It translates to CASSQFRARGTGELFF.

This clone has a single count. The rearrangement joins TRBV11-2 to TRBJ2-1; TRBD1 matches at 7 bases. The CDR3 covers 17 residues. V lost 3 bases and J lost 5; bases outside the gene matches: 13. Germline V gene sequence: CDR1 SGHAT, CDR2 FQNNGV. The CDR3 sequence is CASSFNLSIGTDNEQFF. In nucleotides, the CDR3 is TGTGCCAGCAGCTTCAATCTCTCTATCGGGACAGACAATGAGCAGTTCTTC.

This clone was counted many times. Written as DNA, the CDR3 is TGTGCCAGCAGTTACTCAGGGACAGGGGGCGAGCAGTACTTC. This codes for CASSYSGTGGEQYF. This chain uses TRBV6-2 or TRBV6-3 with TRBJ2-7; 11 bases fit TRBD1. The CDR3 spans 14 residues. Germline-derived CDR1 and CDR2 are MNHEY and SVGEGT. V gave up 0 bases and J gave up 6 bases; unmatched junction bases: 1.

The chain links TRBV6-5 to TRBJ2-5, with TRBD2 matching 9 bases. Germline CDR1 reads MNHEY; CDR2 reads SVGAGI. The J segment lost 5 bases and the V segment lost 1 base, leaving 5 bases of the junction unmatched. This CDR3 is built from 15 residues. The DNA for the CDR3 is TGTGCCAGCAGTTACTTAGCGGGAGTCGGGGAGACCCAGTACTTC. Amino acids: CASSYLAGVGETQYF.

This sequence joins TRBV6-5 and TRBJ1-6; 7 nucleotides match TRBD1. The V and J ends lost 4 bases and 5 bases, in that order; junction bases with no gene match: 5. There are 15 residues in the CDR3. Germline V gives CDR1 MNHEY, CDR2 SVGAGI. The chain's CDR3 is CASSFIGTDNSPLHF. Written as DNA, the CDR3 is TGTGCCAGCAGTTTTATTGGGACAGATAATTCACCCCTCCACTTT.

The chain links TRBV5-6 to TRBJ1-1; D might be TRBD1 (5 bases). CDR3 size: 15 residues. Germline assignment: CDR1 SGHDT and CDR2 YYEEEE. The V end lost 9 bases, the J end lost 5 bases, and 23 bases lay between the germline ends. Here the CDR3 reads CATFAHGGRRTEAFF. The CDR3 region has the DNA TGTGCCACCTTCGCTCACGGGGGACGTCGAACTGAAGCTTTCTTT.

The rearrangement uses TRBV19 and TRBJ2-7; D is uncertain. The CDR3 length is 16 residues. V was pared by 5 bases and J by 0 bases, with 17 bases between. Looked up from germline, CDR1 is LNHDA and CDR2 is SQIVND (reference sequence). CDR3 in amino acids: CASSPRLGSPSYEQYF. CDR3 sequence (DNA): TGTGCCAGTAGTCCCCGTCTGGGCAGCCCCTCCTACGAGCAGTACTTC.

CDR3 DNA sequence: TGTGCCAGCAGCGGCGGACAGGGCCCATATAGCAATCAGCCCCAGCATTTT. It encodes CASSGGQGPYSNQPQHF. The rearrangement links TRBV7-9 to TRBJ1-5; 8 positions agree with TRBD1. The V and J ends lost 5 bases and 0 bases, in that order; junction bases with no gene match: 9. There are 17 residues in the CDR3. Germline CDR1 reads SEHNR; CDR2 reads FQNEAQ (reference sequence).

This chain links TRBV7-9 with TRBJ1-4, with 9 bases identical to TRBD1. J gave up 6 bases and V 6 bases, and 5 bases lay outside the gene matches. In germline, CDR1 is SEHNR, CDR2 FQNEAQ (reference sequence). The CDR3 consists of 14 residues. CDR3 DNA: TGTGCCAGCAGACCACGACAGGGGGATGAAAAACTGTTTTTT. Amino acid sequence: CASRPRQGDEKLFF. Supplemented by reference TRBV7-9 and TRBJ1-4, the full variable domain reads DTGVSQNPRHKITKRGQNVTFRCDPISEHNRLYWYRQTLGQGPEFLTYFQNEAQLEKSRLLSDRFSAERPKGSFSTLEIQRTEQGDSAMYLCASRPRQGDEKLFFGSGTQLSVL.

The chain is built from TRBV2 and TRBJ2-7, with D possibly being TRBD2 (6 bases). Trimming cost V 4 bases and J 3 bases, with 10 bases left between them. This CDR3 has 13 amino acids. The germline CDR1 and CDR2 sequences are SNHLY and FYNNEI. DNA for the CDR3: TGTGCCAGCAGTGCGTGGAGGGACTACGAGCAGTACTTC. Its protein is CASSAWRDYEQYF.

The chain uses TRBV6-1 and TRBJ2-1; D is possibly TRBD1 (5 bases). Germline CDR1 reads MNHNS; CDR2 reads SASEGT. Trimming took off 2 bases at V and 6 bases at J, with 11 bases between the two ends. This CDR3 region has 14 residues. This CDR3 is CASSEQLGANEQFF. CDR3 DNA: TGTGCCAGCAGTGAACAGTTAGGGGCCAATGAGCAGTTCTTC.

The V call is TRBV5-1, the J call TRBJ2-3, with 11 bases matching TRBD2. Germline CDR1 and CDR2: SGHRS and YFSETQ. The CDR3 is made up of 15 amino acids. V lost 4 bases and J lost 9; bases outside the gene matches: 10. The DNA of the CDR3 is TGCGCCAGCAGCCTGACACTAGCGGGAGCGAGCACGCAGTATTTT. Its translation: CASSLTLAGASTQYF.

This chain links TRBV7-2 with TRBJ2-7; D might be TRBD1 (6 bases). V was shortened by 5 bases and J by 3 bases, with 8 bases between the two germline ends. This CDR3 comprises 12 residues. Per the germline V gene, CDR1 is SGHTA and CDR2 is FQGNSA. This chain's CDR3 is CASSRDNYEQYF. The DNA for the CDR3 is TGTGCCAGCAGCCGGGACAACTACGAGCAGTACTTC. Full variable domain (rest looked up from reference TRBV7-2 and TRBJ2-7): GAGVSQSPSNKVTEKGKDVELRCDPISGHTALYWYRQSLGQGLEFLIYFQGNSAPDKSGLPSDRFSAERTGGSVSTLTIQRTQQEDSAVYLCASSRDNYEQYFGPGTRLTVT.

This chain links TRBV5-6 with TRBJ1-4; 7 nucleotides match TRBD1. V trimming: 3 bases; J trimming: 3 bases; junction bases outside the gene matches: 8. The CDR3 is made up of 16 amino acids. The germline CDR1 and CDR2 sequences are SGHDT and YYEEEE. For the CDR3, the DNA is TGTGCCAGCAGCTACCGGACAGGACGGGCTAATGAAAAACTGTTTTTT. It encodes CASSYRTGRANEKLFF.

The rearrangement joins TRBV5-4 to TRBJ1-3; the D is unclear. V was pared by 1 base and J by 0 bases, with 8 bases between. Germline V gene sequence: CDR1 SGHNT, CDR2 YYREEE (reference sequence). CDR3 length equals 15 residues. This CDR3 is CASSLTRNSGNTIYF. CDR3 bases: TGTGCCAGCAGCTTGACTAGAAACTCTGGAAACACCATATATTTT.

CDR3 in DNA: TGTGCCACCCGCGCCGGGACAGGCAGGTCTCCCTACGAGCAGTACTTC. Amino acid sequence: CATRAGTGRSPYEQYF. J is TRBJ2-7 and V is TRBV19; 8 positions match TRBD1. This CDR3 has 16 amino acids. The germline V gene has CDR1 LNHDA and CDR2 SQIVND (reference sequence). Trimming at V came to 10 bases and at J to 2 bases, leaving 16 bases not matched to a gene.

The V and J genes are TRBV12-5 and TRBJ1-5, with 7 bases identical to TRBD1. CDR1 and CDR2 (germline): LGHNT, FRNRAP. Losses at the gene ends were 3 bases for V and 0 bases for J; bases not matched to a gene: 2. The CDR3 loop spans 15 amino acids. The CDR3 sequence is CASGLNRGSNQPQHF. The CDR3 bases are TGTGCTAGTGGTTTAAACAGGGGTAGCAATCAGCCCCAGCATTTT.

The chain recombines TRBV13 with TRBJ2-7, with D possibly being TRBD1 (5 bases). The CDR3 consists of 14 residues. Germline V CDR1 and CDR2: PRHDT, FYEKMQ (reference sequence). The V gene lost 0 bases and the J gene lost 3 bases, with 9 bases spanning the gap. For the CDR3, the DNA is TGTGCCAGCAGCTTAGGCCCCCAGGGCTACGAGCAGTACTTC. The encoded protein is CASSLGPQGYEQYF.

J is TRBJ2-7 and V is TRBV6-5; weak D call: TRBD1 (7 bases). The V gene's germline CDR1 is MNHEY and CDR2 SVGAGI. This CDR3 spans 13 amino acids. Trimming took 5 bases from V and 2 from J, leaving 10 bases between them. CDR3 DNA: TGTGCCAGCAGTACCAGGGGGGCCTACGAGCAGTACTTC. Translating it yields CASSTRGAYEQYF.

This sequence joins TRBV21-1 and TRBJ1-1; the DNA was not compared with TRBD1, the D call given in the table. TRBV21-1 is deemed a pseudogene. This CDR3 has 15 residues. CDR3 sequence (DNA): TGTGCCAGCATCTACAAGGGACAGGGGAGAACTGAAGCTTTCTTT. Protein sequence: CASIYKGQGRTEAFF.